The text below deals with one T cell receptor beta chain. Original processing notes: Scientists estimated how many nucleated cells there were by amplifying reference gene primers. Profiled with immunoSEQ multiplex PCR; TCRdb holds only in-frame clones, not every one. D and trimming come from the DNA, and the V and J calls and clone size come from that table. This sample carries about 160,000 clones, 85% of them seen once, and the ten largest clones take 3.3%. This entry is derived from a study of blood T cell repertoires in COVID-19. Across the whole study: Samples came from the United States, Italy and Spain, spanning acute and convalescent COVID-19. Sample material is recorded as cDNA or gDNA derived from T cells, B-cell-depleted T cells, or PBMCs.

This TCR derives from a human donor with acute or convalescent COVID-19. The donor label of this sample is uncertain. Material: peripheral blood.

The CDR3 sequence is CASSLEAGGNVRDGYTF. The CDR3 DNA reads TGTGCCAGCAGCTTGGAGGCAGGGGGTAACGTTCGAGATGGCTACACCTTC. The chain is built from TRBV5-5 and TRBJ1-2; 7 bases are a match to TRBD1. V shed 0 bases and J 6 bases; nucleotides not matched to a gene: 14. The CDR3 covers 17 residues. From germline, CDR1 is SGHKS and CDR2 YYEKEE (reference sequence).